Many counts were recorded for the clone carrying this T cell receptor beta chain. The antigen remains undetermined. With 10-nucleotide random UMIs, 5'RACE was used to make the cDNA. A single run covered 15-18 subjects with over 170 million TCR-beta sequences. TCRdb analysed the 5' RACE reads with MiXCR anew, one entry per CDR3 protein. Of fewer than 40,000 distinct CDR3 sequences in the sample, approximately 4.3% are singletons; the top ten hold approximately 22%. This entry is derived from a study of neurological immune-mediated disorders. Overall study results and limits: No CDR3 amino acid sequences recurred among expanded clones across subjects, suggesting private repertoires in all groups.

The CDR3 spans 12 residues. Germline CDR1 MGHDK, CDR2 SYGVNS. Deletions cut 3 bases from V and 7 bases from J, with 4 bases between. The unsorted libraries originated from 2 million PBMCs that had been stored at -80 C. The chain couples TRBV25-1 to TRBJ1-6; D gene unclear. The sequence derives from a man aged 18 to 30 in good health. The sample was PBMCs. The CDR3 DNA reads as TGTGCCAGCAGTGACGTGAATTCACCCCTCCACTTT. It specifies CASSDVNSPLHF.